Detailed here is one T cell receptor (beta chain). The antigen remains undetermined. These data come from a study of cytomegalovirus exposure and HLA in healthy donors. Trimming removed 1 base from V and 6 bases from J, with 15 bases in between. The V gene's germline CDR1 is SGHVS and CDR2 FNYEAQ. The CDR3 is 15 residues long. Primers: 60 Vbeta forward and 13 Jbeta reverse. Profiling relied on immunoSEQ multiplex PCR, and the TCRdb table lists in-frame clones only, not all of them. The repertoire holds about 130,000 clones, with roughly 79% as singletons. Overall study findings and caveats: At a 0.05 false discovery rate, a later analysis found 15,000 to 20,000 TCR beta sequences to be associated with HLA alleles. The analysis excluded some indistinguishable V segments, including TRBV6-2 and TRBV6-3.

This chain uses TRBV7-6 with TRBJ1-1; D unclear. The source material was PBMCs. This sequence originates from a male donor in good health and CMV-seronegative. CDR3 region: CASSLERGWVSEAFF. Written as DNA, the CDR3 is TGTGCCAGCAGCTTAGAACGGGGATGGGTCTCTGAAGCTTTCTTT.